The 17 T cell receptor beta chains in this list originate from one sample, sequenced in a study of tumor and adjacent non-tumor tissue in lung cancer. TCRbeta libraries were built with three rounds of nested PCR, modified from ARM-PCR. TCRdb re-called the multiplex PCR reads through MiXCR, storing one row per CDR3 protein. Seen here are 100,000 or so distinct CDR3 sequences, approximately 80% observed once, and the top ten hold 30%. This sample's RNA came from whole unsorted tissue. The normal lung tissue was taken more than 3 cm from the tumor edge. The specimen was distant non-tumor lung tissue. The receptor source for this set is a man in his fifties or sixties with small cell lung cancer.

As for this clonotype: As the CDR3 is not closed by the conserved phenylalanine or tryptophan, this likely results from a read error. CDR3 in DNA: TGTACCAGCAGCCAAGATCAAGGGGGCTACGGCTACACCATC. As protein: CTSSQDQGGYGYTI. The chain combines TRBV4-2 with TRBJ1-2, with TRBD1 matching over 7 bases. The CDR3 totals 14 residues. The V gene's germline CDR1 is LGHNA and CDR2 YNFKEQ.

The chain recombines TRBV29-1 with TRBJ2-7; tentatively, D is TRBD2 (5 bases). This CDR3 is built from 13 residues. The germline gives CDR1 SQVTM, CDR2 ANQGSEA. V shed 3 bases and J shed 2 bases, with 11 bases lying between them. CDR3 sequence (DNA): TGCAGCGTTGAGGGGATGGGAGCCTACGAGCAGTACTTC. This translates into CSVEGMGAYEQYF.

The CDR3 reads CTSSDSGMSDGQFF. Written as DNA, the CDR3 is TGTACAAGCAGCGATTCCGGGATGAGCGATGGGCAGTTCTTC. The chain has TRBV5-4 and TRBJ2-1; a weak D match, TRBD2 (5 bases). CDR3 length equals 14 residues. Germline CDR1 SGHNT, CDR2 YYREEE (reference sequence).

This clonotype was recorded at least ten times. The chain links TRBV28 to TRBJ2-3, with 12 bases matching TRBD1. Germline CDR1 is MDHEN and CDR2 is SYDVKM. The V segment lost 5 bases and the J segment 3 bases; nucleotides outside the gene matches: 3. The CDR3 loop spans 15 amino acids. In DNA, the CDR3 is TGTGCCAGCAGTCCGGGACAGGGGGCGACAGATACGCAGTATTTT. Translated: CASSPGQGATDTQYF. The whole variable domain, remainder taken from reference TRBV28 and TRBJ2-3, is DVKVTQSSRYLVKRTGEKVFLECVQDMDHENMFWYRQDPGLGLRLIYFSYDVKMKEKGDIPEGYSVSREKKERFSLILESASTNQTSMYLCASSPGQGATDTQYFGPGTRLTVL.

As to this clonotype: A read error may explain this, as a much larger clone is one base away. V and J are TRBV7-9 and TRBJ1-4, with D tentatively TRBD1 (6 bases). Looked up from germline, CDR1 is SEHNR and CDR2 is FQNEAQ (reference sequence). This CDR3 is built from 14 residues. The CDR3, as DNA: TGTGCCAGCAGCTTAGCGGGACAAAATGAAAAAGTGTTTTTT. It specifies CASSLAGQNEKVFF.

For this clonotype: Germline is not matched at one junction end, which may reflect a read error. CDR3 in DNA: TGTGTCAGCTGGGATGGTCAGCCCCAGCATTTT. This gives the protein CVSWDGQPQHF. The rearrangement joins TRBV6-2 or TRBV6-3 to TRBJ1-5; D remains ambiguous. CDR1 is MNHEY and CDR2 is SVGEGT in the germline V gene. The CDR3 is 11 residues long.

Remarks on this clonotype: This may arise from a read error, as a much more abundant clone is one base away. The chain has TRBV12-5 and TRBJ2-1, with 7 positions matching TRBD2. Germline CDR1 reads LGHNT; CDR2 reads FRNRAP. CDR3 size: 14 residues. V lost 7 bases to trimming and J lost 8 bases; unmatched junction nucleotides: 11. The CDR3 spells CASALGGIRDEQFF. As DNA, the CDR3 is TGTGCTAGTGCCCTGGGAGGGATTAGGGATGAGCAGTTCTTC.

As regards this clonotype: A junction end diverges from the germline sequence, so it may reflect a read error. The chain uses TRBV6-5 and TRBJ1-3, with D unclear. CDR3 length equals 15 residues. The germline CDR1 and CDR2 sequences are MNHEY and SVGAGI. For the CDR3, the DNA is TGTACCAGCAGTTTGCGGGTGCTTTCTGGAAACACCATATATTTT. The encoded protein is CTSSLRVLSGNTIYF.

Concerning this clonotype: The junction differs from germline at one of its ends, possibly a read error. V gene TRBV11-2 combines with J gene TRBJ2-1, with a tentative D call TRBD2 (5 bases). This CDR3 has 13 amino acids. CDR1 SGHAT and CDR2 FQNNGV come from the germline V gene. In DNA form, the CDR3 reads TGTGCCAGCAGTTTAAATTGGGAGAATGAGCAGCTCTTC. It yields the protein CASSLNWENEQLF.

This clonotype occurred a few times. The chain couples TRBV7-9 to TRBJ2-2; unclear D gene. Per germline, CDR1 SEHNR and CDR2 FQNEAQ (reference sequence). With 0 bases removed from V and 9 bases from J, the gap between germline ends came to 11 bases. There are 14 residues in the CDR3. CDR3 in amino acids: CASSLAQGPRELFF. In DNA form, the CDR3 reads TGTGCCAGCAGCTTAGCCCAAGGACCAAGGGAGCTGTTTTTT.

To note about this clonotype: Since a much larger clone is just one base distant, this may be a read error. The genes are TRBV9 and TRBJ2-5; weak D call: TRBD2 (5 bases). CDR3 length: 15 residues. The germline CDR1 and CDR2 sequences are SGDLS and YYNGEE. The CDR3 protein is CAISVGGARIETQYF. For the CDR3, the DNA is TGTGCCATCAGCGTAGGAGGCGCTAGAATTGAGACCCAGTACTTC.

The J gene is TRBJ1-2, the V gene TRBV5-5, with TRBD1 as a possible D gene (5 bases). The CDR3 runs to 17 residues. Germline V gene sequence: CDR1 SGHKS, CDR2 YYEKEE (reference sequence). Trimming pared 2 bases from V and 4 bases from J, leaving 21 bases between. DNA for the CDR3: TGTGCCAGCAGCTTCCGAGGCCCGCGGGGGGACCGCTATGGCTACACCTTC. This codes for CASSFRGPRGDRYGYTF.

A word on this clonotype: The germline gene is not matched at one end of the junction; a read error may be the cause. This chain links TRBV4-2 with TRBJ2-2; D may correspond to TRBD1 or TRBD2 (5 bases each). This CDR3 comprises 16 residues. CDR1 and CDR2 (germline): LGHNA, YNFKEQ. This chain's CDR3 is CVSSQDLRGNIGELLF. The CDR3 nucleotides read TGTGTCAGCAGCCAAGATCTGAGGGGCAACATCGGGGAGCTGCTTTTT.

As regards this clonotype: The junction does not match germline at one end; this may be a read error. The rearrangement links TRBV20-1 to TRBJ2-7; D might be TRBD1 (5 bases). In germline, CDR1 is DFQATT, CDR2 SNEGSKA (reference sequence). This CDR3 is built from 13 residues. The CDR3 DNA reads as TGTAGTGCTACATCTAGGGGTTGGAGAGAGCAGTACTTC. Its translation: CSATSRGWREQYF.

Comments on this clonotype: A much larger clonotype is one base distant, so this may be a read error. V and J are TRBV20-1 and TRBJ2-5; perhaps TRBD2 as D (5 bases). There are 15 residues in the CDR3. V lost 3 bases and J lost 5, with 19 bases in between. The V gene's germline CDR1 is DFQATT and CDR2 SNEGSKA (reference sequence). The CDR3 protein is CSARSPASWMETQYF. CDR3 sequence (DNA): TGCAGTGCTAGGTCGCCGGCTAGCTGGATGGAGACCCAGTACTTC.

The chain carries TRBV4-2 and TRBJ2-3; D may be TRBD1 or TRBD2 (5 bases each). Germline V gene lookup returns CDR1 LGHNA and CDR2 YNFKEQ. V gave up 4 bases and J gave up 5 bases, with 16 bases separating them. This CDR3 has 15 amino acids. The CDR3 here is CASSRDWGSQDTQYF. The CDR3 DNA reads as TGTGCCAGCAGCCGAGATTGGGGGAGCCAAGATACGCAGTATTTT.

This clonotype was seen repeatedly, ten times or more. V usage is TRBV28 and J usage is TRBJ1-6, with unresolved D. V lost 7 bases and J lost 9, with 16 bases in between. CDR3 size: 14 residues. CDR1 MDHEN and CDR2 SYDVKM come from the germline V gene. CDR3: CASIQIRDSSPLHF. The CDR3 region has the DNA TGTGCCAGCATCCAGATCAGAGACTCTTCACCCCTCCACTTT.